The rows below give T cell receptor beta chains drawn from one sample of a study of T cell responses to AZD1222 COVID-19 vaccine. Measured with immunoSEQ multiplex PCR; TCRdb has only the in-frame clones, and not every one. The sample lists about 100,000 clones, roughly nine tenths occurring once. Sample: peripheral blood, taken 28 days after the second dose of the MenACWY control vaccine. These receptors all come from an adult who received the MenACWY meningococcal vaccine as a control. Both conserved end residues are part of each CDR3. Fields, in order: clone size, J gene, V gene, D gene, CDR3 DNA, CDR3 protein. The D gene is left open where the match is weak. Size tells how often a clone was seen (once, few, many) or the class of an expanded clone, and some rows leave it out.

>.|TRBJ2-5|TRBV20-1|.
TGCAGTGCTAGTCGGACAGCCCAAGAGACCCAGTACTTC
CSASRTAQETQYF
>once|TRBJ2-1|TRBV2|.
TGTGCCAGCTGGACGGACAGCTCCTACAATGAGCAGTTCTTC
CASWTDSSYNEQFF
>.|TRBJ1-2|TRBV7-2|.
TGTGCCAGCAGCTCCCCCACAGGGAGTTATGGCTACACCTTC
CASSSPTGSYGYTF
>.|TRBJ1-4|TRBV19|.
TGTGCCAGTACCTCGACAGCAACTAATGAAAAACTGTTTTTT
CASTSTATNEKLFF
>.|TRBJ2-7|TRBV3-1/TRBV3-2|.
TGTGCCAGCAGCCAAGTGAGCGGCGAGCAGTACTTC
CASSQVSGEQYF
>.|TRBJ2-2|TRBV9|TRBD2
TGTGCCAGCAGCCCAGGACTAGCCCAGGGCGGGGAGCTGTTTTTT
CASSPGLAQGGELFF
>.|TRBJ1-6|TRBV28|.
TGTGCCAGCAGGCCACCGGGCCGAAATTCACCCCTCCACTTT
CASRPPGRNSPLHF
>.|TRBJ2-7|TRBV6-5|TRBD2
TGTGCCAGCAGTTACGGGGGACTAGACTCCTACGAGCAGTACTTC
CASSYGGLDSYEQYF
>.|TRBJ2-5|TRBV18|.
TGTGCCAGCTCAGGCACAGATACTTTACGGGGGACCTACCAAGAGACCCAGTACTTC
CASSGTDTLRGTYQETQYF
>.|TRBJ2-3|TRBV7-2|.
TGTGCCAGCAGCTTAAGGGCTGGGCGGGGATACACAGATACGCAGTATTTT
CASSLRAGRGYTDTQYF
>once|TRBJ2-7|TRBV15|.
TGTGCCACCAGCAGTGGGGACTTCTACGAGCAGTACTTC
CATSSGDFYEQYF
>.|TRBJ2-2|TRBV7-3|.
TGTGCCAGCAGCTTAATGCGGCACACCGGGGAGCTGTTTTTT
CASSLMRHTGELFF
>.|TRBJ2-3|TRBV7-9|.
TGTGCCAGCAGCCGTAGGGACGGCGCAGATACGCAGTATTTT
CASSRRDGADTQYF
>.|TRBJ1-2|TRBV7-9|TRBD1
TGTGCCAGCAGCTGGCAGACAGGGGGCGAAGACTATGGCTACACCTTC
CASSWQTGGEDYGYTF
>.|TRBJ2-5|TRBV11-1|.
TGTGCCAGCAGCTTATTAAGGAAAGGGGGCCAAGAGACCCAGTACTTC
CASSLLRKGGQETQYF
>.|TRBJ1-2|TRBV24-1|.
TGTGCCACCAGTGATCCGCACAGTAACTATGGCTACACCTTC
CATSDPHSNYGYTF
>.|TRBJ1-2|TRBV27|.
TGTGCCAGCCGGGGGGAAGGCTATGGCTACACCTTC
CASRGEGYGYTF